This note documents a single T cell receptor beta chain sequence. Its specificity is not known. Assay: immunoSEQ multiplex PCR; the TCRdb copy retains only in-frame clones and omits some. The data contain about 150,000 clones, roughly 93% of them singletons. The data were taken from a study of T cell responses to AZD1222 COVID-19 vaccine. Regarding the study as a whole: Every sample of the repertoires postdated the peak T cell response.

The input for sequencing was peripheral blood, taken 28 days after the second AZD1222 dose. The source is an adult who received the AZD1222 COVID-19 vaccine.

This CDR3 is CASSGAENYGYTF. Here the CDR3 DNA reads TGTGCCAGCAGTGGGGCCGAGAACTATGGCTACACCTTC. This chain joins TRBV2 and TRBJ1-2; no clear D gene. V was trimmed by 4 bases and J by 2 bases, leaving 8 bases between them. CDR1 is SNHLY and CDR2 is FYNNEI in the germline V gene. The CDR3 sequence is 13 residues long.